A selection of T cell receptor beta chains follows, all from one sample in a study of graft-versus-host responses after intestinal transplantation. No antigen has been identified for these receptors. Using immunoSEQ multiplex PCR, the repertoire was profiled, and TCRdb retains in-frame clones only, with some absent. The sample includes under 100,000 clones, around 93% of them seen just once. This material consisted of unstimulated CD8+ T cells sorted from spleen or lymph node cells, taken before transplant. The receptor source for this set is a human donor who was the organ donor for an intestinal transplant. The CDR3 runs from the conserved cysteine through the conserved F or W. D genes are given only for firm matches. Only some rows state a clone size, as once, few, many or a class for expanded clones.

DNA: TGTGCCAGTTTCAATTTGGGCAGTCCGAACACCGGGGAGCTGTTTTTT; CDR3: CASFNLGSPNTGELFF; size: NA; V: TRBV11-2; J: TRBJ2-2; D: NA
DNA: TGTGCCAGTAGTATCGACAGTTGGGGCTACACCTTC; CDR3: CASSIDSWGYTF; size: few; V: TRBV19; J: TRBJ1-2; D: NA
DNA: TGTGCCAGCAGCGTGGGCGGGGGGGCCTCAGAGGAGCAGTTCTTC; CDR3: CASSVGGGASEEQFF; size: NA; V: TRBV9; J: TRBJ2-1; D: TRBD2
DNA: TGTGCCAGCAGTTACCCCGGGGGGGGAGGGAATGAGCAGTTCTTC; CDR3: CASSYPGGGGNEQFF; size: NA; V: TRBV6-5; J: TRBJ2-1; D: TRBD2
DNA: TGTGCCAGTAGTAACAGGGGTGTGGGAGATACGCAGTATTTT; CDR3: CASSNRGVGDTQYF; size: NA; V: TRBV19; J: TRBJ2-3; D: TRBD1
DNA: TGTGCCAGCAGCGTATCCGGGACATTAGGCTACTACGAGCAGTACTTC; CDR3: CASSVSGTLGYYEQYF; size: NA; V: TRBV5-4; J: TRBJ2-7; D: NA
DNA: TGTGCCAGCAGCCCAGGGGGCATTGGAAACACCATATATTTT; CDR3: CASSPGGIGNTIYF; size: once; V: TRBV7-8; J: TRBJ1-3; D: TRBD1
DNA: TGTGCCAGCGTTGGACAGGGTGGCTATGGCTACACCTTC; CDR3: CASVGQGGYGYTF; size: once; V: TRBV2; J: TRBJ1-2; D: TRBD1
DNA: TGTGCCAGCAGCTTGAATAGCGGGGTCTTAGAGACCCAGTACTTC; CDR3: CASSLNSGVLETQYF; size: NA; V: TRBV7-8; J: TRBJ2-5; D: TRBD2
DNA: TGCGCCAGCAGCCAAGTTGTGGGACTAGGGACCGGGGAGCTGTTTTTT; CDR3: CASSQVVGLGTGELFF; size: NA; V: TRBV4-1; J: TRBJ2-2; D: TRBD2
DNA: TGCGCCAGCACCGACCTTGGGCGGGCCCGGAGCTCCTACAATGAGCAGTTCTTC; CDR3: CASTDLGRARSSYNEQFF; size: NA; V: TRBV5-1; J: TRBJ2-1; D: NA